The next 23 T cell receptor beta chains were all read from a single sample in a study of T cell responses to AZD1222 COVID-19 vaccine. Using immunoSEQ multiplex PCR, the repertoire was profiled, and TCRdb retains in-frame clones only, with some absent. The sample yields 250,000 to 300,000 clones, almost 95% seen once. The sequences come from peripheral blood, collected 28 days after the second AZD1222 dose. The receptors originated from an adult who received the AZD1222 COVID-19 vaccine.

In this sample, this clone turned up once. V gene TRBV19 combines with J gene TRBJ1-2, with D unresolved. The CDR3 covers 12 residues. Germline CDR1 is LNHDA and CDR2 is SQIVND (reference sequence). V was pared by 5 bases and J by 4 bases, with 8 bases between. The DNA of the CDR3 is TGTGCCAGTAGTTTCCGGGCCTATGGCTACACCTTC. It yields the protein CASSFRAYGYTF.

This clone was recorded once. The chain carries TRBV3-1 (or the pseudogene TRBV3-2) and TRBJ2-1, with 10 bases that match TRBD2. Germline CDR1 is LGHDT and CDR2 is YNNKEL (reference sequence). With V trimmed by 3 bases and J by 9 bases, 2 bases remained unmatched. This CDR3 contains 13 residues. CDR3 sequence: CASSQGLAPEQFF. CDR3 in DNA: TGTGCCAGCAGCCAGGGACTAGCGCCTGAGCAGTTCTTC.

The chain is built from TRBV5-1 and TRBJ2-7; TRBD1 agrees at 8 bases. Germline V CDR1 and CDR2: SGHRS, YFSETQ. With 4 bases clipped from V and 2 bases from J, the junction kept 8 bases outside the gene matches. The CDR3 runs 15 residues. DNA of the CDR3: TGCGCCAGCAGCCTTACCGGGACAGGTCCCTACGAGCAGTACTTC. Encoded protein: CASSLTGTGPYEQYF.

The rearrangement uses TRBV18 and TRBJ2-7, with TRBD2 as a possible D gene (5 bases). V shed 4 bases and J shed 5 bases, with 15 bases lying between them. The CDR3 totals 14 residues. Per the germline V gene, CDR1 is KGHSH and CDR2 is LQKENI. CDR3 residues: CASSLEDQPHEQYF. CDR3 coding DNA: TGTGCCAGCTCACTGGAGGATCAGCCCCACGAGCAGTACTTC.

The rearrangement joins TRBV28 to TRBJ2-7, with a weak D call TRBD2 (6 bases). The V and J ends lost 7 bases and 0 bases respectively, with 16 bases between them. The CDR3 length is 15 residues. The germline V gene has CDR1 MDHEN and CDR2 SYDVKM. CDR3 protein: CASISPGLPSYEQYF. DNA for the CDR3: TGTGCCAGCATTTCCCCGGGACTCCCCTCCTACGAGCAGTACTTC.

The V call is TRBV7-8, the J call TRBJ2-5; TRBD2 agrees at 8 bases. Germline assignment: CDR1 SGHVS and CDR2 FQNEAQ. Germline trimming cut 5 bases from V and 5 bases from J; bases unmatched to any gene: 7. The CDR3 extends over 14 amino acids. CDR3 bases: TGTGCCAGCAGCCGAGCGGGGGTGAAGGAGACCCAGTACTTC. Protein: CASSRAGVKETQYF.

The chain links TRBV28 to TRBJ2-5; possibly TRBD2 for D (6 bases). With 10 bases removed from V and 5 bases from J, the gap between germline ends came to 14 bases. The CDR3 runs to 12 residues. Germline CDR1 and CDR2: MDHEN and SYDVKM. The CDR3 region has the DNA TGTGCCACCTGGAGGGTCGCGGAGACCCAGTACTTC. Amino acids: CATWRVAETQYF.

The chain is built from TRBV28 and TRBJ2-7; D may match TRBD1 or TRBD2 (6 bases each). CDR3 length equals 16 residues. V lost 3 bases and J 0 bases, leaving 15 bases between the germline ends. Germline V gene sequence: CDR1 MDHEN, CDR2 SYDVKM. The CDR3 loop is CASSFGGHTSSYEQYF. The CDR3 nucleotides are TGTGCCAGCAGTTTCGGGGGCCATACGTCCTCCTACGAGCAGTACTTC.

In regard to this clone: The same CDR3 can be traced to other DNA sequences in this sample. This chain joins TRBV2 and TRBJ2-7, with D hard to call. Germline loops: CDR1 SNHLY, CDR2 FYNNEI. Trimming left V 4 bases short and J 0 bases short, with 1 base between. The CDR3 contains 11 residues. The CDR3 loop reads CASSASYEQYF. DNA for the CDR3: TGTGCCAGCAGTGCCTCCTACGAGCAGTACTTC.

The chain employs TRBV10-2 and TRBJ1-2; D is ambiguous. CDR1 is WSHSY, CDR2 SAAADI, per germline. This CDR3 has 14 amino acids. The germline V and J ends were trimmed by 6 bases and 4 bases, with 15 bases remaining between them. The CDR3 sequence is CASRSEGSVYGYTF. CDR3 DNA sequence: TGCGCCAGCAGGTCGGAGGGCTCCGTCTATGGCTACACCTTC.

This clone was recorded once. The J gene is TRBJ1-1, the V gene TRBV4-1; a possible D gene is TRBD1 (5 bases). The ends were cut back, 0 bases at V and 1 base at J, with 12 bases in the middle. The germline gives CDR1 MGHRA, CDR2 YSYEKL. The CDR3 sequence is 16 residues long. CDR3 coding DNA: TGCGCCAGCAGCCAAGATGGCAGGGTCGGGAACACTGAAGCTTTCTTT. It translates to CASSQDGRVGNTEAFF.

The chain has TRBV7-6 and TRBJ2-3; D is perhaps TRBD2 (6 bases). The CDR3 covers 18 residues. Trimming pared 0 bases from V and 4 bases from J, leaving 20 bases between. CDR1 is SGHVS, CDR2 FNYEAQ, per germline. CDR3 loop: CASSLAWAGPPSPDTQYF. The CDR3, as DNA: TGTGCCAGCAGCTTAGCGTGGGCGGGACCACCTTCCCCAGATACGCAGTATTTT.

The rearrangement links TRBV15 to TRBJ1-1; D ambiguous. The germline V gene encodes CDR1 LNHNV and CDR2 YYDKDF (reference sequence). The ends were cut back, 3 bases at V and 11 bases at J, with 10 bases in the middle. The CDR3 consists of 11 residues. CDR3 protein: CATSSTGRAFF. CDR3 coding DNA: TGTGCCACCAGCAGTACGGGAAGGGCTTTCTTT.

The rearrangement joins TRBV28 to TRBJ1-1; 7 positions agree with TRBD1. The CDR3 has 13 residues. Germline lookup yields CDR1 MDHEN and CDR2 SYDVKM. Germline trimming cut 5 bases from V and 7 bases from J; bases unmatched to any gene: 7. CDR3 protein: CASSARGRGEAFF. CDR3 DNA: TGTGCCAGCAGTGCTAGGGGGCGGGGTGAAGCTTTCTTT.

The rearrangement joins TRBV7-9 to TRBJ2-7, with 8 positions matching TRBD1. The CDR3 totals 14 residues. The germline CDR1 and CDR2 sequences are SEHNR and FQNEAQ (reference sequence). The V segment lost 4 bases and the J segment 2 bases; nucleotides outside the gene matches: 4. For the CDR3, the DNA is TGTGCCAGCAGCTCCGGGACAGGCACCTACGAGCAGTACTTC. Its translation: CASSSGTGTYEQYF.

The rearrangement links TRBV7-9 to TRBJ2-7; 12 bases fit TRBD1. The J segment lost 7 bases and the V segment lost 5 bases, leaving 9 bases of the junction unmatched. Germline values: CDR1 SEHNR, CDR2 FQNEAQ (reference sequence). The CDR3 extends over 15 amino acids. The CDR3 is CASSQPGQGALEQYF. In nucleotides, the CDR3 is TGTGCCAGCAGCCAACCGGGACAGGGGGCATTGGAGCAGTACTTC.

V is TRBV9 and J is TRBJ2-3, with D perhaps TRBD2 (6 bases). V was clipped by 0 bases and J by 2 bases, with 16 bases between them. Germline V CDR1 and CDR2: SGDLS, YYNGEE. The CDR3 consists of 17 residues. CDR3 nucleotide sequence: TGTGCCAGCAGCGTAGGAGTGGGGCCGGGGGTCACAGATACGCAGTATTTT. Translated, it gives CASSVGVGPGVTDTQYF.

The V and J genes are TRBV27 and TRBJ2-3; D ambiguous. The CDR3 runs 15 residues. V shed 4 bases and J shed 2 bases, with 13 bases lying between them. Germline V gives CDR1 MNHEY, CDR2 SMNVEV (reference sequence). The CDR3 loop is CASSSAREDTDTQYF. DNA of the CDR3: TGTGCCAGCAGTTCCGCTAGGGAAGACACAGATACGCAGTATTTT.

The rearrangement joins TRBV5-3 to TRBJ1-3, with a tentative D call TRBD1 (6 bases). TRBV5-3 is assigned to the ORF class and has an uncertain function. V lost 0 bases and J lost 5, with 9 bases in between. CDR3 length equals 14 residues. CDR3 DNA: TGTGCCAGAAGCTTGGGGACAGCCAGAAACACCATATATTTT. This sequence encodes CARSLGTARNTIYF.

The CDR3 loop is CASSRTGSGGNTIYF. As DNA, the CDR3 is TGTGCCAGCTCCCGGACAGGGTCGGGAGGAAACACCATATATTTT. The V call is TRBV2, the J call TRBJ1-3; 8 bases agree with TRBD1. Trimming removed 8 bases from V and 4 bases from J; junction bases left unmatched: 10. Germline CDR1 is SNHLY and CDR2 is FYNNEI. The CDR3 totals 15 residues.

The CDR3 loop is CASTDRGLYQPQHF. The CDR3 bases are TGTGCCAGCACCGACAGGGGGCTTTATCAGCCCCAGCATTTT. This chain links TRBV28 with TRBJ1-5; 10 nucleotides match TRBD1. From germline, CDR1 is MDHEN and CDR2 SYDVKM. With V trimmed by 7 bases and J by 5 bases, 5 bases remained unmatched. The CDR3 is 14 amino acids.

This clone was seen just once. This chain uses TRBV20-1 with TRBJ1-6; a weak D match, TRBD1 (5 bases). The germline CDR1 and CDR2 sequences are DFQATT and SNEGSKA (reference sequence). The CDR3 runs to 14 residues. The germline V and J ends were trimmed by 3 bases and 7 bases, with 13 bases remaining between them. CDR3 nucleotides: TGCAGTGCTAGTGGGGGAGCAGGAAATTCACCCCTCCACTTT. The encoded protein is CSASGGAGNSPLHF.

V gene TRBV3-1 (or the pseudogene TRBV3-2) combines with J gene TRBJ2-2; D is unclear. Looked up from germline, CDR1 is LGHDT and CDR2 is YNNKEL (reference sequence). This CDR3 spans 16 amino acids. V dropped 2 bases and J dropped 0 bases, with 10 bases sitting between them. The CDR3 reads CASSQIIGPNTGELFF. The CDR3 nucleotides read TGTGCCAGCAGCCAAATAATCGGCCCGAACACCGGGGAGCTGTTTTTT.